Each of the 2 T cell receptor beta chains below was sequenced from the same sample in a study of spatial heterogeneity in lung cancer. TCRdb reprocessed the 5' RACE reads via MiXCR and lists one record per CDR3 protein. Counted here are about 78,000 distinct CDR3 sequences, roughly 8% occurring once; the ten biggest clones make up roughly 7%. Time point given: sample taken at primary tumor resection. The specimen was PBMCs, collected at surgery. These receptors originate from a male donor with early-stage non-small cell lung cancer.

The table lists this clonotype with many counts. CDR3 DNA: TGCAGTGCTAGGTCGACAGTCAGTACCACTGAAGCTTTCTTT. Its protein is CSARSTVSTTEAFF. The chain carries TRBV20-1 and TRBJ1-1; the D gene is possibly TRBD1 (5 bases). The V gene's germline CDR1 is DFQATT and CDR2 SNEGSKA (reference sequence). Trimming removed 3 bases from V and 4 bases from J, with 15 bases in between. The CDR3 is 14 residues long.

This chain links TRBV5-1 with TRBJ2-1; D may be TRBD2 (6 bases). Germline V gene sequence: CDR1 SGHRS, CDR2 YFSETQ. Trimming removed 3 bases at V and 0 bases at J, with 10 bases between. This CDR3 is 15 amino acids long. This CDR3 reads CASSWDSGSYNEQFF. The CDR3 nucleotides read TGCGCCAGCAGCTGGGATAGCGGCTCCTACAATGAGCAGTTCTTC.